This T cell receptor (beta chain) stems from a study of regulatory T cells in long-lasting Graves disease (dated by TCRdb to the early 2020s). The study in broad terms: In the newly diagnosed Graves' disease group, patients had been taking antithyroid drugs for less than 3 months. The study took place in China and was registered as a clinical trial. This study used TCR sequencing and RNA sequencing of peripheral blood to compare persistent Graves' disease patients against newly diagnosed Graves' disease patients. A total of around 35 samples were covered by TCR sequencing, comprising some 13 persistent and around 20 newly diagnosed Graves' disease patients. Here is what the overall study found, with its caveats: Peripheral blood alone was examined, since thyroid tissue, which constituted the primary lesion, could not be accessed. Preferential use of TRBV28, TRBJ1-2 and TRBJ2-5 was observed in persistent disease, whereas TRBV20-1 and TRBJ2-1 were favored in newly diagnosed disease. Only the TCR beta chain was sequenced and analyzed. Persistent Graves' disease patients showed lower TCR Shannon entropy and fewer highly expanded clones than newly diagnosed patients, suggesting clonal expansion. Patients with persistent disease shared more public clonotypes (around 2,500) than newly diagnosed patients did (more than 900). The small sample size was acknowledged by the authors as a limitation that may reduce accuracy.

The junction shows trimming of 5 bases on V and 6 bases on J, plus 17 bases between the germline ends. As encoded in the germline V gene (reference sequence), CDR1 is DFQATT while CDR2 is SNEGSKA. Measured from the cysteine to the phenylalanine, the CDR3 is 15 residues long. Solely the CDR3 DNA is kept, with 45 bases framed from the first base. In the paper's terms, the time point label means: newly diagnosed GD, antithyroid drugs for less than 3 months. RNA was extracted from PBMCs in TRIzol for both TCR sequencing and RNA sequencing. The diagnosis of Graves' disease was made according to American Thyroid Association guidelines. Recruitment of patients was carried out at an endocrinology department in Xi'an, China. Each patient gave about 8.1 milliliters of peripheral blood, collected in an EDTA anticoagulant tube. Ficoll Paque Plus density gradient separation was used to isolate PBMCs, and no further T cell sorting was done. RNA quality was checked with an Agilent 2100 Bioanalyzer and agarose gel, and concentration with a NanoDrop 2000.

In the case of this clonotype: Its target antigen remains unknown. Base quality data are lacking; no much larger clone is found one base away.

Libraries came from multiplex PCR. The instrument was an Illumina HiSeq 4000. To build TCR beta libraries, CDR3 regions were amplified by Arm-PCR using iRepertoire HTBI primers. Before sequencing, the PCR products underwent gel purification. The study's own analysis went as follows. Gene usage analysis of CDR3 amino acid clonotypes used the 55 to 80 TRBV and 11 to 15 TRBJ segments found across samples. COPE and FqMerger were used to merge the filtered high-quality paired reads into contigs. BLAST was used to align contigs to IMGT TRBV, TRBD and TRBJ reference genes, with CDR3 defined following IMGT. Any clonotype with a frequency above 0.1% was classified as a highly expanded clone. Repertoire diversity was measured by Shannon entropy, and V-J evenness by the Gini coefficient. A clonotype found in more than one individual was treated as public. TCRdb reran the public reads through fastp at Q25 and MiXCR, keeping productive beta chains. Entries that share a CDR3 protein sequence are merged under the most common genes and DNA. The V and J calls follow TCRdb's processing rather than the paper's. The sample table lists hundreds of thousands of distinct CDR3 sequences, approximately 12% of them with a count of one. The ten biggest clones cover roughly 10% of the sample.

These same data were also listed under a study on T cells in Graves' hyperthyroidism and ophthalmopathy. As the second study states: Graves' hyperthyroidism was defined as stable when no progression to ophthalmopathy occurred over 18 months of follow-up. Hyperthyroidism patients were aged 18 to 65 years and newly diagnosed, with disease duration of less than 2 months. Any patient with an uncontrolled infection, another autoimmune disease, pregnancy or lactation was excluded. Diagnoses were established on the basis of clinical symptoms, serum thyroxine and TRAb, thyroid ultrasound, and orbital computed tomography. A first-round RT-PCR of the TCR CDR3 used the HTBI primer set with the Qiagen OneStep RT-PCR kit. Most expanded thyroid clonotypes (frequency above 0.001) were also detected in blood, a finding suggesting that blood repertoires may reflect thyroid immune responses. A model built on a 13 V-J signature distinguished ophthalmopathy from stable hyperthyroidism, reaching 85% to 90% sensitivity and under 84% specificity in cross-validation and 80%/75% in testing. In validation, progression to ophthalmopathy was predicted by the model with around 70% sensitivity and 72% to 85% specificity, a median of 6.5 months before onset. To identify TCR V-J signatures that set the groups apart, the researchers used a discovery cohort of approximately 98 patients, made up of roughly 45 with Graves' ophthalmopathy and some 55 with stable Graves' hyperthyroidism. An independent validation cohort of around 20 hyperthyroidism patients and approximately 16 patients who later progressed to ophthalmopathy tested prospective prediction of ophthalmopathy. For training and testing, the 100 or so patients in the discovery cohort were randomly divided in a 7:3 ratio. Thyroid tissue and blood T-cell repertoires from several Graves' hyperthyroidism patients were also compared in the study. After blood sampling, hyperthyroidism patients were treated with methimazole at a starting dose of 30 mg daily, and ophthalmopathy patients were treated with high-dose intravenous methylprednisolone. Libraries were constructed in a second round of multiplex PCR, after which size selection and purification were performed. The libraries were sequenced on an Illumina HiSeq2000 using paired-end 100 bp reads. SOAPnuke was used to process the raw data, removing reads that contained adapters or uncalled bases, had a mean Phred below 15, or lacked an exact match to the constant primer or identifier. COPE v1.2.5 was used to merge the high-quality paired reads, and each unique nucleotide sequence was defined as a clonotype. MiTCR v1.1 was used to align the clonotypes against IMGT TRBV, TRBD and TRBJ reference segments. The analysis was restricted to V-J combinations with a frequency above 0.0001, which together covered just over 99% of the repertoires. A TCS score was defined as the ratio between F50 (clonal expansion) and ExV (chaos), using BLOSUM62-based TCRdist between CDR3 peptides within each V-J. Welch's t-statistics and random forest reduced around 520 V-J features to roughly 13, which were used in a naive Bayes classifier (R e1071). No statistical method was used to set the sample size in advance, and investigators knew the group allocation. According to the paper, TCR Vbeta CDR3 sequencing was carried out on 135 peripheral blood samples, which came from approximately 43 ophthalmopathy, under 80 hyperthyroidism and about 17 progressor patients.

In this chain, TRBV20-1 is recombined with TRBJ1-6, with TRBD1 as a weak D call on 6 bases. The input for sequencing was peripheral blood mononuclear cells (PBMCs), taken at new diagnosis, from a patient treated with antithyroid drugs. This clonotype originated in a man aged 30 to 45 with Graves disease. Donor details come from another sample of the same person, matched by shared clones. The nucleotides read TGCAGTGCTGGGGACGACAGGCCATTTAATTCACCCCTCCACTTT. Translated, this gives CSAGDDRPFNSPLHF.